These 15 T cell receptor beta chains were sequenced from one sample in a study of shared clonotypes between healthy human individuals. TCRdb's copy holds only in-frame clones and misses some; the assay was immunoSEQ multiplex PCR. This sample has under 200,000 clones, with over 85% found just once. Sequencing was carried out using naive CD4+ T cells sorted from blood. Subset here: CD45RA+ positively selected. The receptors originated from a woman aged 25-40 years in good health.

The CDR3 loop reads CASSIRLAEGEQFF. The CDR3, as DNA: TGTGCCAGTAGTATTAGACTAGCGGAGGGTGAGCAGTTCTTC. The genes are TRBV19 and TRBJ2-1; 9 nucleotides align to TRBD2. Germline-derived CDR1 and CDR2 are LNHDA and SQIVND (reference sequence). The J segment lost 9 bases and the V segment lost 3 bases, leaving 6 bases of the junction unmatched. There are 14 residues in the CDR3.

The chain uses TRBV10-1 and TRBJ2-7; D may correspond to TRBD1 or TRBD2 (6 bases each). CDR1 and CDR2 (germline): WNHNN, SYGVQD (reference sequence). CDR3 length equals 15 residues. V was clipped by 4 bases and J by 0 bases, with 13 bases between them. CDR3 protein: CASSVGGSVSYEQYF. CDR3 coding DNA: TGCGCCAGCAGTGTGGGGGGCTCGGTCTCCTACGAGCAGTACTTC.

The chain links TRBV9 to TRBJ2-1; a possible D gene is TRBD1 (5 bases). CDR1 SGDLS and CDR2 YYNGEE come from the germline V gene. Trimming took 0 bases from V and 1 from J, leaving 8 bases between them. The CDR3 is 15 residues long. The CDR3 is CASSVGGGSYNEQFF. In DNA form, the CDR3 reads TGTGCCAGCAGCGTAGGGGGCGGATCCTACAATGAGCAGTTCTTC.

The rearrangement links TRBV5-1 to TRBJ2-7; D is perhaps TRBD2 (6 bases). Germline CDR1 is SGHRS and CDR2 is YFSETQ. Trimming took off 5 bases at V and 4 bases at J, with 22 bases between the two ends. The CDR3 sequence is 16 residues long. The CDR3 DNA sequence: TGCGCCAGCAGTCTGGATACCGGGACTTTCTTATACGAGCAGTACTTC. Encoded protein: CASSLDTGTFLYEQYF.

The rearrangement joins TRBV19 to TRBJ2-7, with TRBD2 matching 8 bases. This CDR3 region has 20 residues. The trim removed 7 bases at V and 5 bases at J, leaving 28 bases unmatched. Germline V gene data show CDR1 as LNHDA and CDR2 as SQIVND (reference sequence). In DNA form, the CDR3 reads TGTGCCAGTACCCCAAGTGCCGGGAGGGCCTTAGAATGCCCGTTCGACGAGCAGTACTTC. It translates to CASTPSAGRALECPFDEQYF.

The V gene is TRBV27, the J gene TRBJ2-7; possible D gene TRBD1, 6 bases. Germline loops: CDR1 MNHEY, CDR2 SMNVEV (reference sequence). The CDR3 is 14 amino acids. Trimming pared 5 bases from V and 0 bases from J, leaving 11 bases between. The CDR3 here is CASSPQGISYEQYF. The CDR3 DNA reads as TGTGCCAGCAGTCCTCAGGGGATCTCCTACGAGCAGTACTTC.

CDR3 loop: CASSRGQGWTEAFF. CDR3 DNA sequence: TGCGCCAGCAGCCGGGGACAGGGTTGGACTGAAGCTTTCTTT. The V and J genes are TRBV5-1 and TRBJ1-1, with TRBD1 matching 9 bases. Losses at the gene ends were 4 bases for V and 5 bases for J; bases not matched to a gene: 6. The germline V gene has CDR1 SGHRS and CDR2 YFSETQ. The CDR3 has 14 residues.

This clone was counted a few times. This chain joins TRBV10-1 and TRBJ2-7; D is ambiguous. The CDR3 consists of 12 residues. Germline lookup yields CDR1 WNHNN and CDR2 SYGVQD (reference sequence). Trimming took 0 bases from V and 5 from J, leaving 5 bases between them. The CDR3, as DNA: TGCGCCAGCAGTGAGTCGACGGACGAGCAGTACTTC. Protein sequence: CASSESTDEQYF.

The CDR3 DNA follows: TGTGCCTCGGGCGGGGAAGAGCAGTACTTC. Amino acid sequence: CASGGEEQYF. The chain couples TRBV19 to TRBJ2-5, with D possibly being TRBD2 (6 bases). V gave up 11 bases and J gave up 11 bases, with 15 bases separating them. The CDR3 is 10 residues long. CDR1 and CDR2 from the germline V gene are LNHDA and SQIVND (reference sequence).

The CDR3 nucleotides are TGTGCCAGCAGCTCGCAGACCGGGATCCCTAATGAAAAACTGTTTTTT. It is translated as CASSSQTGIPNEKLFF. This chain links TRBV5-4 with TRBJ1-4; unclear D gene. V lost 3 bases to trimming and J lost 3 bases, with 15 bases between them. Germline V gene sequence: CDR1 SGHNT, CDR2 YYREEE (reference sequence). There are 16 residues in the CDR3.

This clone has only one observation. The rearrangement links TRBV27 to TRBJ1-4; possibly TRBD1 for D (5 bases). The CDR3 sequence is 17 residues long. V lost 6 bases to trimming and J lost 1 base, with 18 bases between them. CDR1 MNHEY and CDR2 SMNVEV come from the germline V gene (reference sequence). The CDR3 protein is CASRPSLYRRTNEKLFF. The DNA for the CDR3 is TGTGCCAGCAGACCCTCATTATACAGGAGAACTAATGAAAAACTGTTTTTT. Using reference TRBV27 and TRBJ1-4 for the parts outside the CDR3, the full variable domain is EAQVTQNPRYLITVTGKKLTVTCSQNMNHEYMSWYRQDPGLGLRQIYYSMNVEVTDKGDVPEGYKVSRKEKRNFPLILESPSPNQTSLYFCASRPSLYRRTNEKLFFGSGTQLSVL.

This chain uses TRBV1 with TRBJ2-5; the D segment call TRBD2 is taken from the table without a DNA check. The end of the DNA is better explained by TRBJ2-7, so the J call may be wrong. TRBV1 is shown as a pseudogene. There are 17 residues in the CDR3. The DNA of the CDR3 is TGCACCAGCAGCCCCCGGACTAGCGGGAGGCTACCCTACGAGCAGTACTTC. Its translation: CTSSPRTSGRLPYEQYF.

The V and J genes are TRBV29-1 and TRBJ2-3; no firm D call. The CDR3 consists of 13 residues. CDR1 is SQVTM, CDR2 ANQGSEA, per germline. Trimming shortened V by 4 bases and J by 0 bases, and 8 bases separated the two germline ends. The chain's CDR3 is CSVVHPSTDTQYF. The CDR3 DNA sequence: TGCAGCGTTGTCCATCCTAGCACAGATACGCAGTATTTT.

The chain is built from TRBV7-9 and TRBJ1-6; D is perhaps TRBD1 (5 bases). The CDR3 is 17 residues long. Deletions cut 2 bases from V and 9 bases from J, with 20 bases between. The germline gives CDR1 SEHNR, CDR2 FQNEAQ (reference sequence). CDR3 nucleotides: TGTGCCAGCAGCTTAAGGGGAGGCACAGGCCCGGGTTCACCCCTCCACTTT. Translating it yields CASSLRGGTGPGSPLHF.

The sample holds one count of this clone. This rearrangement joins TRBV19 to TRBJ2-7; 11 bases agree with TRBD2. Germline V CDR1 and CDR2: LNHDA, SQIVND (reference sequence). This CDR3 is built from 13 residues. J lost 0 bases, V lost 9 bases, and 1 base had no gene match. DNA of the CDR3: TGTGCCAGCGGGACTAGCGGCTCCTACGAGCAGTACTTC. Translating gives CASGTSGSYEQYF.